This is a list of T cell receptor beta chains from one sample in a study of blood T cell repertoires in COVID-19. TCRdb keeps only in-frame clones here, not all; method: immunoSEQ multiplex PCR. The sample lists approximately 110,000 clones; approximately 90% were seen once. Sequenced input: peripheral blood. Receptors were obtained from a man over 45 with COVID-19, enrolled during active disease. Each CDR3 is given with its conserved first and last residue. A D gene is named only where the DNA matches it firmly. Rows may omit the clone size; those that give it use once, few, many or a size class.

DNA | CDR3 | size | V | D | J
TGTGCCAGCAGCCCTACACAGAGCTACCAAGAGACCCAGTACTTC | CASSPTQSYQETQYF | NA | TRBV7-7 | NA | TRBJ2-5
TGTGCCAGCATCTCACCAGCGGGACTAGGGAATGAGCAGTTCTTC | CASISPAGLGNEQFF | NA | TRBV7-9 | TRBD2 | TRBJ2-1
TGTGCCAGCTCATCATACCAAGAGACCCAGTACTTC | CASSSYQETQYF | NA | TRBV18 | NA | TRBJ2-5
TGTGCCAGCTCACCAGGCAGAACCTATGGCTACACCTTC | CASSPGRTYGYTF | NA | TRBV18 | NA | TRBJ1-2
TGTGCCAGCAGCCAAGATCTAGCCGACTTAGGGACCCAGTACTTC | CASSQDLADLGTQYF | NA | TRBV3-1/TRBV3-2 | NA | TRBJ2-5
TGTGCCAGCAGCCGAGACAGGGGTACTAACTATGGCTACACCTTC | CASSRDRGTNYGYTF | NA | TRBV7-8 | TRBD1 | TRBJ1-2
TGTGCCAGTAGTATCGGGTCTGGGGCCAACGTCCTGACTTTC | CASSIGSGANVLTF | NA | TRBV19 | NA | TRBJ2-6
TGTGCCAGCAGCCGGGGAAGCTCCTATAATTCACCCCTCCACTTT | CASSRGSSYNSPLHF | NA | TRBV28 | NA | TRBJ1-6
TGTGCCAGCAGACCGACAGGGGCCAGCTCTGGAAACACCATATATTTT | CASRPTGASSGNTIYF | NA | TRBV3-1/TRBV3-2 | TRBD1 | TRBJ1-3
TGCGCCAGCAGCCTGAGCTGGGAGCAGTTCTTC | CASSLSWEQFF | NA | TRBV5-1 | NA | TRBJ2-1
TGCGCCAGCAGCCAGGGGGGAACTGAAGCTTTCTTT | CASSQGGTEAFF | NA | TRBV5-1 | TRBD1 | TRBJ1-1
TGCGCCAGCAGCTTCGGGACTAGCGGCACAGATACGCAGTATTTT | CASSFGTSGTDTQYF | NA | TRBV5-1 | TRBD2 | TRBJ2-3
TGTGCCTGGAGTCTAGGAGGGTGGGCCACTGAAGCTTTCTTT | CAWSLGGWATEAFF | NA | TRBV30 | NA | TRBJ1-1
TGTGCCTGGAGTCCACCGGGACAGGGACTGTATAGCAATCAGCCCCAGCATTTT | CAWSPPGQGLYSNQPQHF | NA | TRBV30 | TRBD1 | TRBJ1-5
TGCGCCAGCAGTTCAAGACTAGCGGGAGATTACGAGCAGTACTTC | CASSSRLAGDYEQYF | NA | TRBV5-1 | TRBD2 | TRBJ2-7
TGTGCCAGCTCACCGGACAGGGAGGGCTATGGCTACACCTTC | CASSPDREGYGYTF | NA | TRBV18 | TRBD1 | TRBJ1-2
TGTGCCATCAGTGCGGACAGTAATAGCAATCAGCCCCAGCATTTT | CAISADSNSNQPQHF | once | TRBV10-3 | NA | TRBJ1-5
TGTGCCAGCAGTGATTTGGTGACAGGGGGCGGTGAGCAGTTCTTC | CASSDLVTGGGEQFF | NA | TRBV2 | TRBD1 | TRBJ2-1
TGCGCCAGCAGTGAACTAGCGGGAGGGCAGGACGAGCAGTACTTC | CASSELAGGQDEQYF | NA | TRBV5-1 | TRBD2 | TRBJ2-7
TGTGCCAGCAGTCAGGACAGGTTCTATGGCTACACCTTC | CASSQDRFYGYTF | NA | TRBV2 | TRBD1 | TRBJ1-2
TGTGCCAGCAGCTTAGGGGGGACAGGGGGCGGTCAGCCCCAGCATTTT | CASSLGGTGGGQPQHF | once | TRBV7-8 | TRBD1 | TRBJ1-5
TGTGCCAGCAGCTTTAAGGGAGGGACTGAAGCTTTCTTT | CASSFKGGTEAFF | NA | TRBV7-3 | NA | TRBJ1-1
TGCGCCAGCAGCTCGTCGGGAGTGAACACCGGGGAGCTGTTTTTT | CASSSSGVNTGELFF | few | TRBV5-1 | NA | TRBJ2-2
TGTGCCAGCAGCTCTAGGGGGCAGCTCACAGATACGCAGTATTTT | CASSSRGQLTDTQYF | NA | TRBV7-2 | TRBD1 | TRBJ2-3
TGCGCCAGCAGCCGCATGTTAGGGGATACAGATACGCAGTATTTT | CASSRMLGDTDTQYF | once | TRBV4-1 | NA | TRBJ2-3
TGCGCCAGCAGCGAAATAACTAGCGGGAGGTACGAGCAGTACTTC | CASSEITSGRYEQYF | NA | TRBV4-1 | TRBD2 | TRBJ2-7
TGCGCCAGCAGCCTGGACAGTGCCAGGGCCAACGTCCTGACTTTC | CASSLDSARANVLTF | NA | TRBV5-1 | NA | TRBJ2-6
TGTGCCAGCAGTTACCTGGGACTAGCGGCCTCCAATGAGCAGTTCTTC | CASSYLGLAASNEQFF | NA | TRBV6-2/TRBV6-3 | TRBD2 | TRBJ2-1
TGTGCCAGCAGTTACGGTAGCGGGAGGGGAGAGACCCAGTACTTC | CASSYGSGRGETQYF | NA | TRBV6-2/TRBV6-3 | TRBD2 | TRBJ2-5
TGTGCCAGTAAGGCGACTAGCGGTTACCAAGAGACCCAGTACTTC | CASKATSGYQETQYF | NA | TRBV19 | TRBD2 | TRBJ2-5
TGTGCCAGCAGTCTATCCGGGACAGGGGCCGAAAAACTGTTTTTT | CASSLSGTGAEKLFF | NA | TRBV6-5 | TRBD1 | TRBJ1-4
TGTGCCAGCAGCCATGAGACAGGACCCTATGGCTACACCTTC | CASSHETGPYGYTF | NA | TRBV14 | NA | TRBJ1-2
TGTGCCAGCAGCACGACAGGGTCCCCGGAGGCCCAGTACTTC | CASSTTGSPEAQYF | NA | TRBV5-6 | TRBD1 | TRBJ2-5
TGCAGCGTCTTCTATATCGCGGGTCCAGATACGCAGTATTTT | CSVFYIAGPDTQYF | NA | TRBV29-1 | NA | TRBJ2-3
TGTGCCAGCAAATTCTTAAGCGTTACCGGCACTGAAGCTTTCTTT | CASKFLSVTGTEAFF | NA | TRBV2 | NA | TRBJ1-1
TGTGCCAGCAGCCCTCGGAGCAATCAGCCCCAGCATTTT | CASSPRSNQPQHF | NA | TRBV27 | NA | TRBJ1-5
TGTGCCAGCAGCCGGGGGGGGCCGAACACTGAAGCTTTCTTT | CASSRGGPNTEAFF | NA | TRBV9 | NA | TRBJ1-1
TGTGCCACCAGTGATTCGGACAGGGCTGGGGCCAACGTCCTGACTTTC | CATSDSDRAGANVLTF | NA | TRBV24-1 | TRBD1 | TRBJ2-6
TGTGCCTGGAGTAGAGGGTTGAACACTGAAGCTTTCTTT | CAWSRGLNTEAFF | once | TRBV30 | NA | TRBJ1-1
TGTGCCAGCAGCCGACTTCCAACGACCTACGAGCAGTACTTC | CASSRLPTTYEQYF | NA | TRBV9 | NA | TRBJ2-7
TGTGCCAGCAGCTTGGGACTAGCGGGAGATCTTGAGCAGTTCTTC | CASSLGLAGDLEQFF | NA | TRBV5-6 | TRBD2 | TRBJ2-1
TGTGCCAGTTCTCTCGGGACAGCTAACTATGGCTACACCTTC | CASSLGTANYGYTF | NA | TRBV19 | TRBD1 | TRBJ1-2
TGCGCCAGCAGCCAGGACAAGTATAATTCACCCCTCCACTTT | CASSQDKYNSPLHF | NA | TRBV4-3 | NA | TRBJ1-6
TGCAGCGCCCTCCCGGGGGGCGGGAGGTGGGAGACCCAGTACTTC | CSALPGGGRWETQYF | once | TRBV29-1 | TRBD2 | TRBJ2-5